These 9 T cell receptor beta chains originate from one sample sequenced in a study of a mutant IDH1 vaccine in newly diagnosed glioma. Their cognate antigens are unknown. The data were produced by immunoSEQ multiplex PCR, yet TCRdb's version contains in-frame clones alone and is incomplete. The sample shows around 70,000 clones, about 87% of them seen only once. Time point reported: week 35, safety follow-up. Doses of 300 ug of mutant IDH1 20-mer peptide were given with topical imiquimod. Material: PBMCs, obtained from a glioma patient whose treatment included an IDH1 peptide vaccine. All receptors come from a man aged 25-45 years with glioma.

J is TRBJ1-1 and V is TRBV28; the D gene is possibly TRBD1 (5 bases). Looked up from germline, CDR1 is MDHEN and CDR2 is SYDVKM. The CDR3 extends over 14 amino acids. V was trimmed by 5 bases and J by 4 bases, leaving 14 bases between them. DNA of the CDR3: TGTGCCAGCAGTCGCCTCTGGGGCCGCACTGAAGCTTTCTTT. Residues: CASSRLWGRTEAFF.

The chain employs TRBV6-5 and TRBJ2-7; 8 nucleotides align to TRBD1. Per germline, CDR1 MNHEY and CDR2 SVGAGI. The V segment lost 7 bases and the J segment 2 bases; nucleotides outside the gene matches: 7. CDR3 length: 14 residues. DNA for the CDR3: TGTGCCAGCACCCAGGACAGGGCCCCCTACGAGCAGTACTTC. This translates into CASTQDRAPYEQYF.

The J gene is TRBJ2-3, the V gene TRBV29-1; D might be TRBD1 (5 bases). Germline loops: CDR1 SQVTM, CDR2 ANQGSEA. CDR3 length: 12 amino acids. Trimming left V 8 bases short and J 2 bases short, with 11 bases between. CDR3 residues: CSHVGVTDTQYF. CDR3 DNA sequence: TGCAGCCACGTAGGGGTCACAGATACGCAGTATTTT.

The chain links TRBV19 to TRBJ1-5; D is unclear. Trimming shortened V by 3 bases and J by 4 bases, and 13 bases separated the two germline ends. CDR1 and CDR2 from the germline V gene are LNHDA and SQIVND (reference sequence). The CDR3 runs to 15 residues. CDR3 DNA: TGTGCCAGTAGTATTACGGGCGGAGGAAATCAGCCCCAGCATTTT. Translation: CASSITGGGNQPQHF.

The rearrangement uses TRBV11-1 and TRBJ1-1; possibly TRBD1 for D (6 bases). Trimming removed 5 bases at V and 7 bases at J, with 14 bases between. This CDR3 has 13 amino acids. Per germline, CDR1 SGHAT and CDR2 FQDESV (reference sequence). The CDR3 coding sequence is TGTGCCAGCAGCCCCCACAGGGTGTATGAAGCTTTCTTT. Amino acid sequence: CASSPHRVYEAFF.

The chain carries TRBV9 and TRBJ2-5; 9 bases match TRBD2. The CDR3 totals 14 residues. V was clipped by 7 bases and J by 1 base; unmatched bases: 5. Germline CDR1 is SGDLS and CDR2 is YYNGEE. CDR3 bases: TGTGCCAGCGCATCTAGCGGGGTCCAAGAGACCCAGTACTTC. This codes for CASASSGVQETQYF. Using reference TRBV9 and TRBJ2-5 for the parts outside the CDR3, the full variable domain is DSGVTQTPKHLITATGQRVTLRCSPRSGDLSVYWYQQSLDQGLQFLIQYYNGEERAKGNILERFSAQQFPDLHSELNLSSLELGDSALYFCASASSGVQETQYFGPGTRLLVL.

The chain joins TRBV19 to TRBJ2-5, with a tentative D call TRBD1 (5 bases). CDR1 and CDR2 (germline): LNHDA, SQIVND (reference sequence). Trimming stripped 3 bases from V and 5 bases from J, with 10 bases between. The CDR3 length is 13 residues. The CDR3 DNA is TGTGCCAGTAGTATGGTCTCAGGGGAGACCCAGTACTTC. It specifies CASSMVSGETQYF.

The chain is built from TRBV5-6 and TRBJ2-5, with D uncertain. With 0 bases removed from V and 6 bases from J, the gap between germline ends came to 12 bases. CDR3 length: 14 amino acids. From germline, CDR1 is SGHDT and CDR2 YYEEEE. The CDR3 DNA sequence: TGTGCCAGCAGCTTGGAAGAATGGAAGAAGACCCAGTACTTC. This sequence encodes CASSLEEWKKTQYF.

The rearrangement links TRBV23-1 to TRBJ1-3, with a possible D match to TRBD1 (6 bases). TRBV23-1 is flagged as an ORF with uncertain function. The V gene lost 2 bases and the J gene lost 6 bases, with 20 bases spanning the gap. This CDR3 is built from 17 residues. This chain's CDR3 is CASSQPPRGHDSNTIYF. Written as DNA, the CDR3 is TGCGCCAGCAGTCAACCCCCCAGGGGACACGACTCAAACACCATATATTTT.